A selection of T cell receptor beta chains follows, all from one sample in a study of T cell responses to AZD1222 COVID-19 vaccine. The protocol was immunoSEQ multiplex PCR, while the TCRdb copy is restricted to in-frame clones and leaves out a portion. The sample records some 190,000 clones, 85% to 95% being singletons. The input for sequencing was peripheral blood, taken on day 0 of AZD1222 vaccination. Receptors were obtained from an adult in good health. Both conserved end residues are part of each CDR3. A D gene is named only where the DNA matches it firmly. Clone sizes are given selectively: once, few, many, or a class where the clone is expanded.

clone size: .; D gene: .; J gene: TRBJ1-2; V gene: TRBV28; CDR3 DNA: TGTGCCAGCACCGACAACTATGGCTACACCTTC; CDR3 protein: CASTDNYGYTF
clone size: .; D gene: TRBD1; J gene: TRBJ1-1; V gene: TRBV7-9; CDR3 DNA: TGTGCCAGCAGCTCGACAGGGGTGAGTGAAGCTTTCTTT; CDR3 protein: CASSSTGVSEAFF
clone size: .; D gene: .; J gene: TRBJ1-2; V gene: TRBV12-5; CDR3 DNA: TGTGCTAGTGGTTACGGGTTGGTCTATGGCTACACCTTC; CDR3 protein: CASGYGLVYGYTF
clone size: .; D gene: .; J gene: TRBJ2-3; V gene: TRBV5-1; CDR3 DNA: TGCGCCAGCAGCTTGCCGGGGATGGATACGCAGTATTTT; CDR3 protein: CASSLPGMDTQYF
clone size: .; D gene: TRBD1; J gene: TRBJ1-1; V gene: TRBV6-6; CDR3 DNA: TGTGCCAGCAGAATCGACAGGGTGGACACTGAAGCTTTCTTT; CDR3 protein: CASRIDRVDTEAFF
clone size: .; D gene: .; J gene: TRBJ1-3; V gene: TRBV28; CDR3 DNA: TGTGCCAGCAGTTTAGGTACTCTAAGGGGTGGCACCATATATTTT; CDR3 protein: CASSLGTLRGGTIYF
clone size: once; D gene: .; J gene: TRBJ1-4; V gene: TRBV19; CDR3 DNA: TGTGCCAGTAGTATGACGGACTATAGGGAAAAACTGTTTTTT; CDR3 protein: CASSMTDYREKLFF
clone size: .; D gene: .; J gene: TRBJ2-1; V gene: TRBV6-2/TRBV6-3; CDR3 DNA: TGTGCCAGCAGTTCCCTTTCGCGAACGGTCTACAATGAGCAGTTCTTC; CDR3 protein: CASSSLSRTVYNEQFF
clone size: .; D gene: TRBD1; J gene: TRBJ1-4; V gene: TRBV18; CDR3 DNA: TGTGCCAGCTCACCCCAGGGACAGGGGAATGAAAAACTGTTTTTT; CDR3 protein: CASSPQGQGNEKLFF
clone size: .; D gene: .; J gene: TRBJ1-2; V gene: TRBV15; CDR3 DNA: TGTGCCACCAGCGGATCCGGTCCCTATGGCTACACCTTC; CDR3 protein: CATSGSGPYGYTF
clone size: .; D gene: .; J gene: TRBJ1-1; V gene: TRBV29-1; CDR3 DNA: TGCAGCGTTGGGTGGGACTTATTGAACACTGAAGCTTTCTTT; CDR3 protein: CSVGWDLLNTEAFF
clone size: .; D gene: .; J gene: TRBJ2-1; V gene: TRBV3-1/TRBV3-2; CDR3 DNA: TGTGCCAGCAGCCAAGGAGGATCAGGGGATGAGCAGTTCTTC; CDR3 protein: CASSQGGSGDEQFF
clone size: .; D gene: .; J gene: TRBJ1-6; V gene: TRBV6-5; CDR3 DNA: TGTGCCAATTCACAGGGTTTAGGGAATTCACCCCTCCACTTT; CDR3 protein: CANSQGLGNSPLHF
clone size: .; D gene: .; J gene: TRBJ2-2; V gene: TRBV27; CDR3 DNA: TGTGCCAGCAGTTTCCGTCCCATGAACACCGGGGAGCTGTTTTTT; CDR3 protein: CASSFRPMNTGELFF
clone size: .; D gene: TRBD1; J gene: TRBJ2-2; V gene: TRBV29-1; CDR3 DNA: TGCAGCGGAGGACAGGGGGCGAACACCGGGGAGCTGTTTTTT; CDR3 protein: CSGGQGANTGELFF
clone size: .; D gene: TRBD1; J gene: TRBJ1-6; V gene: TRBV28; CDR3 DNA: TGTGCCAGCAGTTCGAGACAGGGTAGTCTAGCTGTTAATTCACCCCTCCACTTT; CDR3 protein: CASSSRQGSLAVNSPLHF
clone size: .; D gene: TRBD1; J gene: TRBJ1-6; V gene: TRBV28; CDR3 DNA: TGTGCCAGCAGTCCCTCGGACAGGGGCTATAATTCACCCCTCCACTTT; CDR3 protein: CASSPSDRGYNSPLHF
clone size: .; D gene: TRBD1; J gene: TRBJ2-3; V gene: TRBV6-5; CDR3 DNA: TGTGCCAGCAACCCGGGACAGATCACAGATACGCAGTATTTT; CDR3 protein: CASNPGQITDTQYF
clone size: .; D gene: .; J gene: TRBJ2-3; V gene: TRBV10-3; CDR3 DNA: TGTGCCATCAGTGAGTCGAAAAATACGCAGTATTTT; CDR3 protein: CAISESKNTQYF
clone size: .; D gene: .; J gene: TRBJ1-5; V gene: TRBV27; CDR3 DNA: TGTGCCAGCAGTTTATCAGGATTGGGACGGATCAATCAGCCCCAGCATTTT; CDR3 protein: CASSLSGLGRINQPQHF